A selection of T cell receptor beta chains follows, all from one sample in a study of blood T cell repertoires in COVID-19. TCRdb keeps only in-frame clones here, not all; method: immunoSEQ multiplex PCR. Of roughly 45,000 clones listed, approximately 84% are singletons. Sequenced: peripheral blood. These receptors were collected from a man aged 50 or older with active COVID-19. The CDR3 runs from the conserved cysteine through the conserved F or W. Clone size is not always given. Where it is, it says once, few, many or a class for expanded clones.

v_gene	j_gene	abundance	CDR3aa
TRBV9	TRBJ1-5	once	CASSVSQNQPQHF
TRBV7-2	TRBJ2-2	-	CASSPSVTGELFF
TRBV4-3	TRBJ2-1	-	CASSQEMDRYNEQFF
TRBV6-5	TRBJ1-1	-	CASSPQGATEAFF
TRBV11-2	TRBJ2-7	-	CASSRGQGGYEQYF
TRBV28	TRBJ1-1	-	CASSLRHTTEAFF
TRBV18	TRBJ2-1	-	CASSPPSTGRYNEQFF
TRBV3-1/TRBV3-2	TRBJ2-2	-	CASSQYYLTGSNTGELFF
TRBV19	TRBJ1-5	-	CASSISWDRGRVSNQPQHF
TRBV11-2	TRBJ1-6	-	CASTKATGQLIYNSPLHF
TRBV19	TRBJ2-3	-	CASSMWGTSTDTQYF
TRBV6-5	TRBJ2-5	-	CASSPTGILETQYF
TRBV6-5	TRBJ2-1	-	CASSYSVGGREQFF
TRBV9	TRBJ1-4	once	CASSPFGGATNEKLFF
TRBV6-5	TRBJ2-1	-	CASEGGSNEQFF
TRBV5-1	TRBJ2-7	-	CASSLAMAQGLSEQYF
TRBV28	TRBJ1-6	-	CASSLPFDSSYNSPLHF
TRBV2	TRBJ2-4	-	CASSDITGLGAKNIQYF
TRBV5-1	TRBJ1-1	-	CASSVGHNTEAFF
TRBV5-4	TRBJ2-7	-	CASSLYGDRGSYEQYF
TRBV20-1	TRBJ2-2	-	CSASRLAGGLHTGELFF
TRBV28	TRBJ1-4	-	CASKGGVGGKLFF
TRBV4-3	TRBJ1-4	-	CASSPVATNEKLFF
TRBV4-1	TRBJ1-2	-	CASSQDWGTGGANGYTF
TRBV6-5	TRBJ1-3	once	CASSYSAGGGNTIYF
TRBV6-2/TRBV6-3	TRBJ2-3	-	CASSWVETSGGVDTQYF
TRBV3-1/TRBV3-2	TRBJ2-3	-	CASSQAQGYTQYF
TRBV5-1	TRBJ2-1	-	CASSHGQVAGEQFF
TRBV14	TRBJ2-7	-	CASSHTGYSYEQYF
TRBV19	TRBJ2-5	-	CASSRGETQYF
TRBV10-2	TRBJ2-2	-	CASSRTGGAGSGELFF
TRBV6-2/TRBV6-3	TRBJ2-7	-	CASSYWGSSEQYF
TRBV19	TRBJ2-5	-	CASSTQGATQYF
TRBV7-6	TRBJ2-1	few	CASSYFPTAVNEQFF
TRBV10-3	TRBJ2-2	-	CAISGTGDRTGELFF
TRBV5-1	TRBJ2-2	-	CASSLSAGNTGELFF
TRBV5-6	TRBJ2-5	few	CASSLVQEETQYF
TRBV7-9	TRBJ2-7	-	CASSLGVGLAESSYEQYF
TRBV7-6	TRBJ2-2	-	CASRQEAASGRELFF
TRBV6-5	TRBJ1-3	-	CASSYTHSHSGNTIYF
TRBV5-1	TRBJ1-3	-	CASSLGPQGSGSGNTIYF
TRBV7-8	TRBJ2-3	-	CASSAPGLAGTDTQYF
TRBV29-1	TRBJ2-7	-	CSAAGQGLGEQYF
TRBV10-3	TRBJ2-2	once	CAISRQGAVTGELFF
TRBV18	TRBJ2-5	-	CASSPSNQETQYF